These 29 T cell receptor beta chains were all obtained from the same sample, sequenced in a study of early T cells in non-severe SARS-CoV-2 infection. TCRdb processed the 5' RACE reads anew with MiXCR; each CDR3 protein has one entry. The sample has fewer than 45,000 distinct CDR3 sequences, 5.8% seen once. Material: whole blood. These receptors all come from an adult who was a healthcare worker with PCR-confirmed SARS-CoV-2 infection or an uninfected control (not recorded which).

This clonotype was observed at least ten times. The chain employs TRBV9 and TRBJ1-5; a weak D match, TRBD1 (5 bases). Trimming left V 6 bases short and J 8 bases short, with 21 bases between. Germline V gene sequence: CDR1 SGDLS, CDR2 YYNGEE. The CDR3 is 15 residues long. In DNA form, the CDR3 reads TGTGCCAGCACTGCGGGCGCTCAACCCAGGGAGCCCCAGCATTTT. Translated, it gives CASTAGAQPREPQHF.

This clonotype has a count of ten or more. V gene TRBV25-1 combines with J gene TRBJ2-5; D gene uncertain. The V and J ends lost 1 base and 1 base respectively, with 4 bases between them. Per germline, CDR1 MGHDK and CDR2 SYGVNS. The CDR3 has 13 residues. CDR3 sequence reads: CASSEWGQETQYF. For the CDR3, the DNA is TGTGCCAGCAGTGAATGGGGCCAAGAGACCCAGTACTTC.

Only a few counts were recorded for this clonotype. The J gene is TRBJ2-5, the V gene TRBV20-1, with D perhaps given as TRBD1 or TRBD2 (6 bases each). Germline CDR1 reads DFQATT; CDR2 reads SNEGSKA (reference sequence). CDR3 length: 13 residues. With 1 base removed from V and 5 bases from J, the gap between germline ends came to 11 bases. The CDR3: CSARGGARETQYF. CDR3 sequence (DNA): TGCAGTGCTAGAGGGGGGGCGAGGGAGACCCAGTACTTC.

At least ten counts were recorded for this clonotype. J is TRBJ2-1 and V is TRBV6-6; no clear D gene. The CDR3 loop spans 16 amino acids. The germline gives CDR1 MNHNY, CDR2 SVGAGI (reference sequence). The V end lost 6 bases, the J end lost 3 bases, and 18 bases lay between the germline ends. CDR3 nucleotides: TGTGCCAGCAGGACCCCACAGAAGAGTCTCTACAATGAGCAGTTCTTC. It is translated as CASRTPQKSLYNEQFF.

The chain has TRBV5-6 and TRBJ2-5, with D perhaps TRBD2 (5 bases). CDR1 is SGHDT and CDR2 is YYEEEE in the germline V gene. This CDR3 is 18 amino acids long. V lost 2 bases, J lost 4 bases, and 24 bases lay in between. The CDR3 nucleotides are TGTGCCAGCAGCTTTGCACTGAAGAGAGCAGGCAGCGGAGAGACCCAGTACTTC. Protein product: CASSFALKRAGSGETQYF.

This clonotype has ten or more counts. The chain combines TRBV20-1 with TRBJ1-5; D gene unclear. CDR3 length equals 12 residues. Trimming removed 3 bases at V and 4 bases at J, with 7 bases between. Germline V gene sequence: CDR1 DFQATT, CDR2 SNEGSKA (reference sequence). In DNA, the CDR3 is TGCAGTGCTAGCGCCCGAAATCAGCCCCAGCATTTT. This encodes CSASARNQPQHF.

This clonotype was picked up many times. The chain is built from TRBV20-1 and TRBJ1-2; TRBD1 might be the D (6 bases). Germline lookup yields CDR1 DFQATT and CDR2 SNEGSKA (reference sequence). The CDR3 extends over 14 amino acids. V dropped 0 bases and J dropped 2 bases, with 10 bases sitting between them. DNA of the CDR3: TGCAGTGCTAGAGATAGTCAGGGGAACTATGGCTACACCTTC. Translation: CSARDSQGNYGYTF.

This clonotype has a handful of counts. The rearrangement joins TRBV13 to TRBJ1-5; D unclear. Germline CDR1 is PRHDT and CDR2 is FYEKMQ (reference sequence). The CDR3 length is 16 residues. Between the trimmed V and J ends, which lost 5 bases and 1 base, there was a span of 15 bases. CDR3 nucleotides: TGTGCCAGCAGCCGGGGTCGAGGATACAGCAATCAGCCCCAGCATTTT. Protein sequence: CASSRGRGYSNQPQHF. Variable domain in full (rest from reference TRBV13 and TRBJ1-5): AAGVIQSPRHLIKEKRETATLKCYPIPRHDTVYWYQQGPGQDPQFLISFYEKMQSDKGSIPDRFSAQQFSDYHSELNMSSLELGDSALYFCASSRGRGYSNQPQHFGDGTRLSIL.

This clonotype was seen a few times. The chain combines TRBV4-1 with TRBJ2-5, with D hard to call. Trimming stripped 1 base from V and 3 bases from J, with 12 bases between. Looked up from germline, CDR1 is MGHRA and CDR2 is YSYEKL. There are 15 residues in the CDR3. This chain's CDR3 is CASSQGTALEETQYF. The CDR3 DNA follows: TGCGCCAGCAGCCAAGGGACGGCGTTGGAAGAGACCCAGTACTTC.

This clonotype was detected many times. The CDR3 loop reads CSASGRGGSETQYF. The DNA for the CDR3 is TGCAGTGCCTCAGGGCGCGGCGGGTCAGAGACCCAGTACTTC. J is TRBJ2-5 and V is TRBV20-1; D tentatively fits TRBD1 or TRBD2 (5 bases each). Per germline, CDR1 DFQATT and CDR2 SNEGSKA (reference sequence). The CDR3 has 14 residues. V gave up 6 bases and J gave up 4 bases, with 18 bases separating them.

This clonotype occurred many times. The J gene is TRBJ2-3, the V gene TRBV20-1; D is perhaps TRBD2 (6 bases). The V and J ends lost 5 bases and 7 bases respectively, with 19 bases between them. Looked up from germline, CDR1 is DFQATT and CDR2 is SNEGSKA (reference sequence). The CDR3 is 14 residues long. Here the CDR3 DNA reads TGCAGTGCTGCCCGGGACTCCTGGGGGAATACGCAGTATTTT. Translated: CSAARDSWGNTQYF.

The chain is built from TRBV19 and TRBJ2-4, with D hard to call. Between the trimmed V and J ends, which lost 4 bases and 7 bases, there was a span of 14 bases. Germline CDR1 and CDR2: LNHDA and SQIVND (reference sequence). The CDR3 is made up of 14 amino acids. This chain's CDR3 is CASSRSGSRNIQYF. The CDR3 bases are TGTGCCAGTAGTAGGTCGGGTAGCAGGAACATTCAGTACTTC.

Ten or more counts support this clonotype. This chain joins TRBV20-1 and TRBJ2-1; the D gene is possibly TRBD2 (5 bases). This CDR3 is 11 amino acids long. Trimming removed 6 bases from V and 7 bases from J, with 10 bases in between. Germline V gene lookup returns CDR1 DFQATT and CDR2 SNEGSKA (reference sequence). The DNA for the CDR3 is TGCAGTGCCCCCCGAGGGAATGAGCAGTTCTTC. Its protein product is CSAPRGNEQFF.

This clonotype was counted at least ten times. This rearrangement joins TRBV30 to TRBJ2-7; D assignment may be TRBD1 or TRBD2 (5 bases each). The length of the CDR3 is 13 residues. Germline V CDR1 and CDR2: GTSNPN, SVGIG (reference sequence). V lost 4 bases to trimming and J lost 0 bases, with 10 bases between them. The CDR3, as DNA: TGTGCCTGGACTGACGGGGCCTCCTACGAGCAGTACTTC. It codes for CAWTDGASYEQYF.

On this clonotype itself: The CDR3 carries no conserved terminal phenylalanine or tryptophan, so it likely arises from a read error. The chain combines TRBV20-1 with TRBJ2-3; D is unclear. V gave up 7 bases and J gave up 0 bases, with 8 bases separating them. CDR1 and CDR2 (germline): DFQATT, SNEGSKA (reference sequence). CDR3 length: 12 residues. The CDR3 protein is CSGALSTDTQYL. CDR3 in DNA: TGCAGTGGAGCCTTAAGCACAGATACGCAGTATTTA.

This clonotype was picked up many times. The chain links TRBV5-4 to TRBJ2-7, with 7 bases matching TRBD2. V shed 4 bases and J 1 base; nucleotides not matched to a gene: 11. CDR3 length: 16 residues. Germline V gives CDR1 SGHNT, CDR2 YYREEE (reference sequence). This chain's CDR3 is CASSTEGGRESYEQYF. The CDR3 DNA follows: TGTGCCAGCAGCACGGAGGGAGGGAGAGAATCCTACGAGCAGTACTTC. Full variable domain (missing parts from reference TRBV5-4 and TRBJ2-7): ETGVTQSPTHLIKTRGQQVTLRCSSQSGHNTVSWYQQALGQGPQFIFQYYREEENGRGNFPPRFSGLQFPNYSSELNVNALELDDSALYLCASSTEGGRESYEQYFGPGTRLTVT.

The rearrangement joins TRBV6-5 to TRBJ2-1, with 10 positions matching TRBD1. Losses at the gene ends were 1 base for V and 6 bases for J; bases not matched to a gene: 15. There are 19 residues in the CDR3. CDR1 MNHEY and CDR2 SVGAGI come from the germline V gene. The CDR3 DNA reads TGTGCCAGCAGTTACTGGAAACCAACCGGGACAGGGGTGACCAATGAGCAGTTCTTC. Translated: CASSYWKPTGTGVTNEQFF.

This clonotype was detected ten times or more. This sequence joins TRBV19 and TRBJ2-4, with 10 bases fitting TRBD2. The CDR3 sequence is 17 residues long. Germline loops: CDR1 LNHDA, CDR2 SQIVND (reference sequence). With 5 bases clipped from V and 11 bases from J, the junction kept 18 bases outside the gene matches. The CDR3 is CASSAQPGLASGLVQYF. CDR3 sequence (DNA): TGTGCCAGTAGTGCCCAACCGGGACTAGCGTCAGGGCTGGTTCAGTACTTC.

At least ten counts were recorded for this clonotype. The CDR3 DNA follows: TGCAGTGCTAGCCCCCCCCCCGGGACCCCAGGGGTGGGAGATACGCAGTATTTT. Protein sequence: CSASPPPGTPGVGDTQYF. The chain joins TRBV20-1 to TRBJ2-3; D perhaps matches TRBD1 (6 bases). The V end was cut by 3 bases, the J end by 5 bases, with 27 bases between. Germline CDR1 and CDR2: DFQATT and SNEGSKA (reference sequence). This CDR3 is built from 18 residues.

This clonotype was detected many times. This sequence joins TRBV7-9 and TRBJ2-7, with 11 bases fitting TRBD1. CDR3 length: 13 amino acids. Trimming at V came to 8 bases and at J to 2 bases, leaving 2 bases not matched to a gene. Germline V gene data show CDR1 as SEHNR and CDR2 as FQNEAQ (reference sequence). CDR3 loop: CASLGQGAYEQYF. Here the CDR3 DNA reads TGTGCCAGCCTGGGACAGGGGGCCTACGAGCAGTACTTC.

This rearrangement joins TRBV29-1 to TRBJ2-7; TRBD1 or TRBD2 may be the D gene (6 bases each). The germline CDR1 and CDR2 sequences are SQVTM and ANQGSEA. This CDR3 comprises 15 residues. V lost 0 bases and J 2 bases, leaving 14 bases between the germline ends. CDR3 protein: CSVEDRGRTTYEQYF. In DNA form, the CDR3 reads TGCAGCGTTGAAGATCGGGGGCGGACTACCTACGAGCAGTACTTC.

Concerning this clonotype itself: A much larger clone is a single base away; this may be a read error. The V call is TRBV2, the J call TRBJ2-3; tentatively, D is TRBD1 (6 bases). Germline values: CDR1 SNHLY, CDR2 FYNNEI. Trimming left V 6 bases short and J 2 bases short, with 15 bases between. The CDR3 contains 15 residues. The CDR3 bases are TGTGCCAGCAGGAGGGGACATGCCGACACAGATACGCAGTATTTT. This gives the protein CASRRGHADTDTQYF.

This clonotype has a count of ten or more. The chain combines TRBV28 with TRBJ1-5; D may be TRBD1 (6 bases). The germline gives CDR1 MDHEN, CDR2 SYDVKM. There are 17 residues in the CDR3. V was trimmed by 6 bases and J by 1 base, leaving 19 bases between them. The CDR3 bases are TGTGCCAGCAGCCCTCCATCGGGGACAAAGAGCAATCAGCCCCAGCATTTT. Translation: CASSPPSGTKSNQPQHF.

Ten or more counts support this clonotype. This chain joins TRBV29-1 and TRBJ2-7; 7 bases fit TRBD2. Per the germline V gene, CDR1 is SQVTM and CDR2 is ANQGSEA. V shed 6 bases and J 4 bases; nucleotides not matched to a gene: 12. The CDR3 has 14 amino acids. The CDR3 spells CSVPSLTSRYEQYF. CDR3 DNA sequence: TGCAGCGTCCCCTCGCTGACTAGCCGATACGAGCAGTACTTC.

This clonotype showed up many times. The gene calls are TRBV7-6 and TRBJ2-7, with 10 bases fitting TRBD2. Trimming removed 3 bases from V and 3 bases from J; junction bases left unmatched: 8. This CDR3 comprises 16 residues. The V gene's germline CDR1 is SGHVS and CDR2 FNYEAQ. CDR3 amino acids: CASSFGSTSGDYEQYF. The CDR3 bases are TGTGCCAGCAGCTTCGGTTCAACTAGCGGGGACTACGAGCAGTACTTC.

This clonotype was seen ten or more times. This chain links TRBV29-1 with TRBJ2-7; D possibly corresponds to TRBD2 (5 bases). CDR1 and CDR2 (germline): SQVTM, ANQGSEA. Trimming removed 4 bases from V and 9 bases from J, with 16 bases in between. There are 12 residues in the CDR3. The CDR3 DNA follows: TGCAGCGTTGCCGGTGATCTACGGGGGCAGTACTTC. Residues: CSVAGDLRGQYF.

This clonotype has only a few counts. This chain joins TRBV7-6 and TRBJ2-1, with 7 bases lining up with TRBD2. The CDR3 is made up of 15 amino acids. Trimming took 5 bases from V and 2 from J; bases not matched to a gene: 6. CDR1 and CDR2 (germline): SGHVS, FNYEAQ. The CDR3 nucleotides are TGTGCCAGCAGCGCGCCGGGACTACCCTACAATGAGCAGTTCTTC. It is translated as CASSAPGLPYNEQFF.

This clonotype showed up many times. DNA of the CDR3: TGTGCCAGCAGCCTCACCGGTTATGAGCAGTTCTTC. Its translation: CASSLTGYEQFF. The J gene is TRBJ2-1, the V gene TRBV2; no reliable D call. Germline values: CDR1 SNHLY, CDR2 FYNNEI. V was pared by 6 bases and J by 8 bases, with 11 bases between. The CDR3 is made up of 12 amino acids.

This clonotype was seen many times. The chain combines TRBV3-1 with TRBJ2-7; 7 nucleotides match TRBD2. The germline V gene encodes CDR1 LGHDT and CDR2 YNNKEL (reference sequence). CDR3 length equals 14 residues. V trimming: 6 bases; J trimming: 3 bases; junction bases outside the gene matches: 8. The DNA of the CDR3 is TGTGCCAGCAGTCCTCCCCGGGGGGACTACGAGCAGTACTTC. Translated: CASSPPRGDYEQYF.